This paragraph covers one TCR beta chain sequence. Which antigen it targets is not known. Nothing much larger sits one base from this clone, and base qualities are not available. V ends up 3 bases short and J 2 bases short, with an unmatched junction base count of 1. Counted from cysteine to phenylalanine, this CDR3 has 14 amino acids. Just CDR3 DNA is preserved here, 42 bases in frame from base 1. The germline V gene yields MDHEN for CDR1 and SYDVKM for CDR2. The method behind the library was the immunoSEQ multiplex PCR assay. As for the authors' bioinformatics: During preprocessing, nonproductive sequences were removed, as were CDR3s that did not start with C, did not end with F or W, or were shorter than 7 amino acids. Antigen-specific clonotypes were called with the MANAFEST web app, based on expansion relative to reference and other culture wells. A clone counted as positive if significantly expanded in 2 of 3 replicate wells versus the reference culture at FDR below 0.05. A further requirement for positive clones was significant expansion compared with all other tandem wells, along with an odds ratio above 5. After three terminal residues were trimmed from each end, CDR3 homology was quantified as pairwise Levenshtein distance using the stringdist R package. Drawn from immuneACCESS, this table holds only the in-frame rearrangements with V and J called that TCRdb kept. Clones are partly lost; checked studies trace under half to an unresolved V gene and leave the rest unexplained. The D gene and trimming were derived from the DNA, and the V and J assignments and clone size from that table. Counted in this sample were more than 15,000 clones; about 77% of them appeared once. The ten biggest clones cover about 18% of the sample.

The source of the sample is a study of CD4 T cells in relation to SARS-CoV-2 and coronaviruses (dated by TCRdb to 2020 to 2023). Context from the whole study: The ViraFEST assay cultured PBMCs with antigen for roughly 10 days, then sequenced TCR beta CDR3s to find antigen-specific clonal expansions. An HIV-1 Nef peptide pool or a culture without peptide was used as the negative reference condition. Shared crossreactive spike epitopes were mapped to their HLA restriction using patient-derived lymphoblastoid cell lines. At the level of individual TCR clonotypes, the study evaluated whether memory CD4+ T cells crossreact between the spike proteins of SARS-CoV-2 and those of common cold coronaviruses. The Adaptive Biotechnologies TCR-sequencing kit was used for samples from a few pre-COVID donors and for the naive versus memory experiments, whereas the other data were Illumina-based. For other donors in the study, expansion assays were sequenced with a different, Illumina-based TCR-beta assay. General study outcomes and caveats: Memory CD4+ clonotypes crossrecognizing SARS-CoV-2 and at least one common cold coronavirus spike were found in roughly 65% of donors. Small numbers of patients and of tested TCRs limited the study. Pre-pandemic and post-infection samples were not both contributed by any donor, so tracing of the source of pre-existing responses was limited. Significantly weaker SARS-CoV-2-driven expansion was shown by crossreactive clones than by monoreactive clones, consistent with antigenic imprinting. Because the crossreactivity analysis focused on spike protein, crossreactivity against other viral proteins was not assessed.

CD4+ T cells from unexposed donors were collected before the COVID-19 pandemic (2011-2018). After around ten days of culture, CD4+ T cells were isolated with the EasySep CD4+ T cell isolation kit. Unexposed donor CD4+ T cells were tested for reactivity to SARS-CoV-2 S and N and four common cold coronavirus spike pools, as cell number allowed. Each well held more than 1.5 million PBMCs cultured in IMDM containing roughly 5.2% human AB serum and about 9.4 IU/ml IL-2. Half of the culture medium was replaced with fresh IL-2-containing medium on days 3 and 7. Triplicate replicate wells were generally used for each peptide culture condition. Leukapheresis product for the unexposed donors was purchased commercially. Ficoll-Paque PLUS gradient centrifugation was used to isolate PBMCs from either whole blood or leukapheresis product. The PBMCs went either fresh into the expansion assay or into cryopreservation at -140 degrees C. The QIAamp Micro DNA Kit was used to extract genomic DNA from the CD4+ T cells.

The material sequenced was CD4+ T cells from PBMCs, cultured in vitro. The clonotype comes from a human donor in good health. The chain is encoded by TRBV28 joined to TRBJ2-7; 10 central nucleotides agree with TRBD1. The sequenced DNA: TGTGCCAGCAGTTTCGGGACAGGGGCCTACGAGCAGTACTTC. Its protein is CASSFGTGAYEQYF. Beyond the CDR3, the reference TRBV28 and TRBJ2-7 genes provide the residues; the full variable domain reads: DVKVTQSSRYLVKRTGEKVFLECVQDMDHENMFWYRQDPGLGLRLIYFSYDVKMKEKGDIPEGYSVSREKKERFSLILESASTNQTSMYLCASSFGTGAYEQYFGPGTRLTVT.